These T cell receptor beta chains were read from a single sample in a study of T-cell reconstitution after alpha-beta-depleted transplantation in children. TCRdb itself ran the PCR reads through MiXCR, one entry per CDR3 protein. Here the sample spans about half a million distinct CDR3 sequences, roughly an eighth being singletons. The source material was PBMCs from the stem cell graft donor, sampled from the stem cell graft. These receptors all stem from a human donor who donated a stem cell graft to a child with combined immunodeficiency. Each CDR3 is given with its conserved first and last residue. A D gene is named only where the DNA matches it firmly. The listing skips clone size in some rows; elsewhere it reads once, few, many or a size class.

d_call j_call v_call clone_size cdr3_aa cdr3_nt
NA TRBJ2-3 TRBV7-2 few CASSSFSGLSTDTQYF TGTGCCAGCAGCTCATTTAGCGGACTAAGCACAGATACGCAGTATTTT
NA TRBJ1-4 TRBV7-9 many CASSPGTFNEKLFF TGTGCCAGCAGCCCCGGGACATTTAATGAAAAACTGTTTTTT
NA TRBJ2-7 TRBV10-3 many CAISGPNSAYEQYF TGTGCCATCAGTGGGCCCAACAGCGCCTACGAGCAGTACTTC
NA TRBJ2-1 TRBV2 few CASRPRWGSSYNEQFF TGTGCCAGCAGGCCGAGGTGGGGGAGCTCCTACAATGAGCAGTTCTTC
NA TRBJ1-2 TRBV6-2/TRBV6-3 few CASRGPGTDGYTF TGTGCCAGCAGGGGACCGGGGACGGATGGCTACACCTTC
TRBD2 TRBJ2-1 TRBV12-3/TRBV12-4 many CASSLGGTIYNEQFF TGTGCCAGCAGTTTAGGTGGGACTATCTACAATGAGCAGTTCTTC
NA TRBJ1-3 TRBV15 NA CATSSRGWSGSGNTIYF TGTGCCACCAGCAGTCGGGGCTGGTCCGGCTCTGGAAACACCATATATTTT
TRBD2 TRBJ2-7 TRBV4-3 many CASSQGVAGGGEQYF TGCGCCAGCAGCCAAGGGGTAGCGGGAGGGGGCGAGCAGTACTTC
TRBD2 TRBJ2-2 TRBV5-1 many CASSSRPLSGGDFGELFF TGCGCCAGCAGCTCCCGACCTCTTAGCGGGGGCGATTTCGGGGAGCTGTTTTTT
NA TRBJ2-3 TRBV4-2 many CASSLLTSPLGTDTQYF TGTGCCAGCAGCCTCTTGACTAGTCCCCTAGGCACAGATACGCAGTATTTT
NA TRBJ1-3 TRBV10-3 few CAISESTLWYGNTIYF TGTGCCATCAGTGAGTCGACTCTCTGGTATGGAAACACCATATATTTT
TRBD1 TRBJ2-1 TRBV12-3/TRBV12-4 many CASKGGAYNEQFF TGTGCCAGCAAAGGGGGCGCCTACAATGAGCAGTTCTTC
NA TRBJ2-3 TRBV12-3/TRBV12-4 many CASSFKRLGGPSDTQYF TGTGCCAGCAGTTTTAAACGGCTGGGCGGGCCCTCAGATACGCAGTATTTT
NA TRBJ1-2 TRBV29-1 few CSVRQFTGLYGYTF TGCAGCGTTAGACAATTCACAGGGCTCTATGGCTACACCTTC
NA TRBJ2-5 TRBV5-1 many CASSLTRQVFQETQYF TGCGCCAGCAGCTTGACGAGACAGGTCTTCCAAGAGACCCAGTACTTC
NA TRBJ1-2 TRBV7-6 NA CASSLARGNGGYTF TGTGCCAGCAGCTTAGCCAGGGGAAACGGGGGCTACACCTTC
NA TRBJ2-7 TRBV12-3/TRBV12-4 many CASSALGYEQYF TGTGCCAGCAGTGCCTTAGGCTACGAGCAGTACTTC
TRBD1 TRBJ1-4 TRBV7-9 few CASSWWYQGAQEKLFF TGTGCCAGCAGTTGGTGGTACCAGGGGGCTCAGGAAAAACTGTTTTTT
NA TRBJ2-1 TRBV5-1 few CASSFTTGRGGSYNEQFF TGCGCCAGCAGCTTCACTACAGGGAGGGGGGGCTCCTACAATGAGCAGTTCTTC
NA TRBJ1-2 TRBV6-5 many CASSPGLSGYTF TGTGCCAGCAGTCCGGGACTAAGTGGCTACACCTTC
TRBD2 TRBJ2-1 TRBV7-9 many CASSSGLAGGYEQFF TGTGCCAGCAGCTCGGGACTAGCGGGAGGCTATGAGCAGTTCTTC
NA TRBJ2-7 TRBV28 NA CASSRPVALTTYEQYF TGTGCCAGCAGCCGCCCGGTAGCCCTCACGACCTACGAGCAGTACTTC
NA TRBJ2-3 TRBV5-6 NA CASSLGQGHDTQYF TGTGCCAGCAGCTTGGGGCAGGGACACGATACGCAGTATTTT
TRBD2 TRBJ2-3 TRBV7-2 few CASGRLAGTDTQYF TGTGCCAGCGGTCGTTTAGCGGGGACAGATACGCAGTATTTT
NA TRBJ2-7 TRBV7-2 few CASSPQGFPSSYEQYF TGTGCCAGCAGCCCGCAAGGCTTCCCGAGCTCCTACGAGCAGTACTTC
NA TRBJ2-1 TRBV30 NA CAWSVRINEQFF TGTGCCTGGAGTGTCCGGATAAATGAGCAGTTCTTC
NA TRBJ1-5 TRBV6-6 NA CASRGQGGQPQHF TGTGCCAGCCGAGGGCAGGGCGGACAGCCCCAGCATTTT
NA TRBJ1-5 TRBV20-1 NA CSARAGYGQPQHF TGCAGTGCTAGGGCAGGATACGGTCAGCCCCAGCATTTT
NA TRBJ1-1 TRBV4-2 few CASSPRPQGRMNTEAFF TGTGCCAGCAGCCCCCGGCCACAGGGTAGAATGAACACTGAAGCTTTCTTT
NA TRBJ2-1 TRBV7-2 many CASSLNGAYNEQFF TGTGCCAGCAGCCTAAACGGGGCCTACAATGAGCAGTTCTTC
NA TRBJ2-1 TRBV5-1 many CASSQDRPNEQFF TGCGCCAGCAGCCAGGATCGGCCCAATGAGCAGTTCTTC
NA TRBJ2-6 TRBV12-3/TRBV12-4 NA CASSLGGLLSGANVLTF TGTGCCAGCAGTCTCGGGGGCCTTCTCTCTGGGGCCAACGTCCTGACTTTC